The present T cell receptor beta chain was sequenced within a study of untreated major depressive disorder. The study's findings and limits: Three preselected Vbeta families were the sole sequencing comparisons. Private clones made up every subject's top five TRBV05-01 clones.

Each depressed patient was matched pairwise with a non-depressed control on sex, age, current smoking status and body mass index. CD4+ T cells were isolated from thawed PBMCs by magnetic negative selection. Comments on this clone: Antigen specificity is unknown.

With 7 bases removed from V and 10 bases from J, the gap between germline ends came to 17 bases. The CDR3 is 13 amino acids. Germline-derived CDR1 and CDR2 are SNHLY and FYNNEI. Sequenced by immunoSEQ multiplex PCR; TCRdb stores in-frame clones only, minus some. Altogether approximately 20,000 clones are present, approximately 81% being singletons, with the ten largest covering about 0.82%. This receptor was obtained from a woman aged 25 to 39 in good health. Material for sequencing was CD4+ T cells from PBMCs. The V call is TRBV2, the J call TRBJ2-1; D unresolved. The CDR3 DNA is TGTGCCAGCACCCCCTCACCCCGTGGAGAGCAGTTCTTC. It codes for CASTPSPRGEQFF.